This TCR beta chain stems from a study of cytomegalovirus exposure and HLA in healthy donors. Study-wide results and limits: Further analysis was carried out later, and it showed several of the most significant clusters appearing linked to common viral pathogens. Sequences of the TCR beta chain were said to predict the HLA-A and HLA-B alleles of most subjects accurately. Cytomegalovirus association was assigned to 150 to 200 TCR beta chains.

Everyone who donated was a healthy bone marrow donor. Points on this clone: Its antigen is currently unknown.

The primer mix had 60 Vbeta and 13 Jbeta primers. Here immunoSEQ multiplex PCR was the method, and the copy in TCRdb shows in-frame clones only, minus some. The data hold 90,000 to 110,000 clones, with roughly 69% observed a single time. V shed 5 bases and J shed 0 bases, with 16 bases lying between them. The germline CDR1 and CDR2 sequences are SQVTM and ANQGSEA. CDR3 size: 15 residues. The receptor was isolated from a woman aged 65 to 85 in good health and CMV-seropositive. Sequenced: PBMCs. This chain connects TRBV29-1 to TRBJ1-2, with D maybe TRBD1 (5 bases). The CDR3 loop is CSVSMRGEANYGYTF. CDR3 DNA sequence: TGCAGCGTTTCAATGCGGGGGGAAGCTAACTATGGCTACACCTTC.